This T cell receptor beta chain was documented in a study of blood T cells in healthy people across ages. PCR was performed a second time for about 7 to 12 cycles using a sample-barcoded 5' primer and a J-beta primer mix. From the 5' RACE reads, TCRdb called clonotypes with MiXCR, one entry per CDR3 protein. The sample lists about 1.6 million distinct CDR3 sequences, roughly 30% occurring once. General study points: Diversity was estimated from one million T cells, and these estimates were considered underestimates.

Sample donors were healthy Caucasian individuals that came from Russia, aged roughly 6 to 100. Concerning this clonotype: As yet, its antigen is unknown. A clone one base away is much larger, so this may be a read error.

This receptor was taken from a woman aged 25 to 45 in good health. Sequenced: blood.

CDR3 DNA sequence: TGCGCCAGCAGCTTGGATGGTACCACCTTGAATGAGCAGTACTTC. Translation gives CASSLDGTTLNEQYF. This rearrangement joins TRBV5-1 to TRBJ2-1; no reliable D call. The DNA end is more similar to TRBJ2-7, so the J call may be wrong. This CDR3 contains 15 residues. Germline V gene sequence: CDR1 SGHRS, CDR2 YFSETQ.